The TCR beta chain under discussion was sequenced for a study of monozygotic twins with inflammatory bowel disease. Regarding the study as a whole: Fewer clonotypes were shared with others by IBD patients than by healthy twins, especially with disease activity.

CDR1 and CDR2 (germline): DFQATT, SNEGSKA (reference sequence). This CDR3 spans 15 amino acids. TCRdb reworked the 5' RACE reads into one entry per CDR3 protein, no DNA. This sample's clone table lists some 170,000 distinct CDR3 sequences. Regarding this clonotype: Its antigen is unidentified.

The receptor was derived from a human donor with ulcerative colitis or Crohn's disease, or a healthy co-twin of an affected twin (not recorded which). The sample was blood. The rearrangement uses TRBV20-1 and TRBJ2-1; TCRdb indicates TRBD1, and absent DNA this call remains unverified. The CDR3 is CSAREDRAAYNEQFF.